One and the same sample provided the 13 T cell receptor beta chains below, sequenced in a study of T cells in Graves' hyperthyroidism and ophthalmopathy (dated by TCRdb to the late 2010s). Receptors were amplified or captured by multiplex PCR. Reads for this sample came from an Illumina HiSeq 2000. TCR beta CDR3 regions were amplified from RNA transcripts. The TCR CDR3 was subjected to a first round of RT-PCR using the HTBI primer set and the Qiagen OneStep RT-PCR kit. TCRdb applied fastp at Q25 and MiXCR to the public reads, then kept only in-frame beta chains. Rows merge per CDR3 protein into single entries with the most common DNA and genes. This sample comprises 370,000 or so distinct CDR3 sequences, approximately 12% of them detected only once. The ten largest clones capture more than 20% of the sample. Material: blood. These receptors were obtained from a man aged 30-40 years with Graves' hyperthyroidism that later progressed to Graves' ophthalmopathy.

This clonotype was counted many times. CDR3 nucleotide sequence: TGTGCCAGCAGTGAAGAAGGAAGGGGAAACTCCTACGAGCAGTACTTC. Its protein product is CASSEEGRGNSYEQYF. V and J are TRBV6-1 and TRBJ2-7; possible D gene TRBD1, 5 bases. This CDR3 spans 16 amino acids. Trimming pared 1 base from V and 0 bases from J, leaving 13 bases between. CDR1 MNHNS and CDR2 SASEGT come from the germline V gene.

The table lists this clonotype with many counts. A junction end diverges from the germline sequence, so it may reflect a read error. The chain recombines TRBV6-1 with TRBJ1-5; D is unclear. The CDR3 is 14 amino acids. Germline values: CDR1 MNHNS, CDR2 SASEGT. DNA of the CDR3: TGTGCCAGCAGCGAAGGTGAGGAAAATCAGCCCCAGCATTTT. This gives the protein CASSEGEENQPQHF.

This clonotype was found many times. V gene TRBV12-3 or TRBV12-4 combines with J gene TRBJ2-7; a weak D match, TRBD1 (6 bases). V was pared by 6 bases and J by 0 bases, with 12 bases between. This CDR3 contains 14 residues. CDR3 in amino acids: CASSLGQISYEQYF. Written as DNA, the CDR3 is TGTGCCAGCAGCCTTGGACAGATCTCCTACGAGCAGTACTTC.

This clonotype has at least ten counts. The chain recombines TRBV10-2 with TRBJ1-5; no reliable D call. CDR3 size: 15 residues. CDR1 is WSHSY and CDR2 is SAAADI in the germline V gene. The ends were cut back, 3 bases at V and 5 bases at J, with 14 bases in the middle. The CDR3: CASSDTSGPDQPQHF. The CDR3 DNA reads TGCGCCAGCAGTGATACCTCAGGCCCAGATCAGCCCCAGCATTTT.

The table lists this clonotype with a few counts. The chain links TRBV5-5 to TRBJ1-2, with 7 nucleotides matching TRBD1. The CDR3 is 15 amino acids. Germline trimming cut 1 base from V and 5 bases from J; bases unmatched to any gene: 8. CDR1 and CDR2 (germline): SGHKS, YYEKEE (reference sequence). This CDR3 is CASSLTGAHQYGYTF. The CDR3 DNA reads TGTGCCAGCAGCTTGACAGGGGCGCATCAATATGGCTACACCTTC.

This clonotype was detected many times. The chain uses TRBV2 and TRBJ1-1; perhaps TRBD1 as D (6 bases). Trimming removed 0 bases from V and 3 bases from J, with 17 bases in between. The CDR3 runs 17 residues. Germline lookup yields CDR1 SNHLY and CDR2 FYNNEI. The CDR3 DNA reads as TGTGCCAGCAGTGAAGCTTGGGGGGCAAGGAGGTACACTGAAGCTTTCTTT. It encodes CASSEAWGARRYTEAFF.

Comments on this clonotype: A much larger clone differs from this one at a single base, so this may be a read error. This chain uses TRBV11-2 with TRBJ2-2; D perhaps matches TRBD2 (6 bases). This CDR3 is built from 15 residues. Germline CDR1 and CDR2: SGHAT and FQNNGV. The CDR3 coding sequence is TGTGTCAGCAGCTTAAGGCGGGGCGACACCGGGGAGCTGTTTTTT. The encoded protein is CVSSLRRGDTGELFF.

This clonotype was seen at least ten times. V and J are TRBV30 and TRBJ1-4, with 8 bases identical to TRBD1. This CDR3 spans 14 amino acids. J gave up 8 bases and V 2 bases, and 7 bases lay outside the gene matches. Germline V gene sequence: CDR1 GTSNPN, CDR2 SVGIG (reference sequence). As DNA, the CDR3 is TGTGCCTGGAGTCCTGGACAGGGAAGGGAAAAACTGTTTTTT. Its translation is CAWSPGQGREKLFF.

The chain couples TRBV10-2 to TRBJ2-5; 10 bases agree with TRBD2. The CDR3 has 13 amino acids. CDR1 WSHSY and CDR2 SAAADI come from the germline V gene. V gave up 10 bases and J gave up 2 bases; unmatched junction bases: 4. The CDR3 nucleotides read TGCGCCACCCAGGGACTAGCGCAAGAGACCCAGTACTTC. Protein product: CATQGLAQETQYF.

This clonotype was seen at least ten times. This chain uses TRBV9 with TRBJ1-5; D gene uncertain. With 4 bases removed from V and 4 bases from J, the gap between germline ends came to 9 bases. Germline CDR1 and CDR2: SGDLS and YYNGEE. The CDR3 covers 13 residues. The CDR3 reads CASSLTLNQPQHF. CDR3 nucleotide sequence: TGTGCCAGCAGCCTGACCTTGAATCAGCCCCAGCATTTT.

This clonotype has ten or more counts. This sequence joins TRBV13 and TRBJ2-5; D possibly corresponds to TRBD2 (6 bases). Trimming left V 0 bases short and J 10 bases short, with 21 bases between. The CDR3 has 16 residues. The germline CDR1 and CDR2 sequences are PRHDT and FYEKMQ (reference sequence). The CDR3 bases are TGTGCCAGCAGCTTAGGCGGCCGGGCGGGGATTGAGGGCCAGTACTTC. Its translation: CASSLGGRAGIEGQYF.

Many counts were recorded for this clonotype. The chain is built from TRBV12-3 or TRBV12-4 and TRBJ1-1, with a tentative D call TRBD1 (6 bases). V lost 3 bases to trimming and J lost 4 bases, with 12 bases between them. CDR3 length equals 14 residues. This CDR3 is CASSFPDRSTEAFF. The CDR3 coding sequence is TGTGCCAGCAGTTTCCCCGACAGGAGCACTGAAGCTTTCTTT.

This clonotype occurred many times. The chain employs TRBV7-8 and TRBJ1-5; 7 bases fit TRBD1. V lost 5 bases and J lost 6; bases outside the gene matches: 7. The length of the CDR3 is 14 residues. Germline V gives CDR1 SGHVS, CDR2 FQNEAQ. The chain's CDR3 is CASSTRDRFQPQHF. The DNA of the CDR3 is TGTGCCAGCAGCACGCGGGACAGATTTCAGCCCCAGCATTTT.